Sequencing of this T cell receptor beta chain was carried out in a study of shared clonotypes between healthy human individuals. This clone was picked up one time. The CDR3 length is 13 residues. Deletions cut 4 bases from V and 6 bases from J, with 11 bases between. Per germline, CDR1 LNHDA and CDR2 SQIVND (reference sequence). This table comes from immunoSEQ multiplex PCR, and its TCRdb copy is limited to in-frame clones, with some not included. The repertoire consists of hundreds of thousands of clones, with less than 85% occurring once and the leading ten covering approximately 1.8%. V and J are TRBV19 and TRBJ2-3; D is perhaps TRBD1 (6 bases). What was sequenced was memory CD4+ T cells sorted from blood. Subset: CD45RA-negative fraction. The clonotype was recovered from a woman in her twenties or thirties in good health. This CDR3 reads CASSNRVRDTQYF. DNA for the CDR3: TGTGCCAGTAGTAACAGGGTTCGGGATACGCAGTATTTT. Looking up the rest from reference TRBV19 and TRBJ2-3 gives the full variable domain: DGGITQSPKYLFRKEGQNVTLSCEQNLNHDAMYWYRQDPGQGLRLIYYSQIVNDFQKGDIAEGYSVSREKKESFPLTVTSAQKNPTAFYLCASSNRVRDTQYFGPGTRLTVL.